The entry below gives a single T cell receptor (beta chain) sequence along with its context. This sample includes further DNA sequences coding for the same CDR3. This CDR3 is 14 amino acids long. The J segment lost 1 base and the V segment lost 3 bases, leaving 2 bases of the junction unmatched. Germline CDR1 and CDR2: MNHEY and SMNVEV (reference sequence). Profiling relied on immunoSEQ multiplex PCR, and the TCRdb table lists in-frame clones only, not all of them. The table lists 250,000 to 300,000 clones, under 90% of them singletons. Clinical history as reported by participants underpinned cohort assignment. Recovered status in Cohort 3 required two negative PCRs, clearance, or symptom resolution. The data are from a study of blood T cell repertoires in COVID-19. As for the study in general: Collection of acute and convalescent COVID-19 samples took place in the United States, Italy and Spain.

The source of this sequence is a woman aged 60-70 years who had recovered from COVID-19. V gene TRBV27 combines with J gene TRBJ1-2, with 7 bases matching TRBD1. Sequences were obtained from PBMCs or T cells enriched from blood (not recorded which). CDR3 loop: CASSLQGGNYGYTF. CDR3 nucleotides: TGTGCCAGCAGTTTGCAGGGGGGTAACTATGGCTACACCTTC.